One T cell receptor (beta chain) is described in this entry. Its antigen remains unknown. Researchers ran the PCR with 60 Vbeta and 13 Jbeta primers. Using immunoSEQ multiplex PCR, the repertoire was profiled, and TCRdb retains in-frame clones only, with some absent. This sample yields around 180,000 clones, of which less than 90% are seen a single time; more than 0.2% belongs to the top ten. This entry comes from a study of cytomegalovirus exposure and HLA in healthy donors. The study's findings and limits: A few CMV-associated chains were confirmed in vitro to be specific for CMV antigens.

The material sequenced was PBMCs. This clonotype was sampled from a girl under three years old in good health and CMV-seronegative.

CDR3: CSVAYRGLEGTEAFF. The CDR3 DNA reads TGCAGCGTTGCCTACAGGGGGCTCGAGGGGACTGAAGCTTTCTTT. V gene TRBV29-1 combines with J gene TRBJ1-1; 9 bases are shared with TRBD1. The ends lost 4 bases at V and 5 bases at J; junction bases unmatched: 11. The CDR3 is 15 residues long. Germline V gene lookup returns CDR1 SQVTM and CDR2 ANQGSEA.